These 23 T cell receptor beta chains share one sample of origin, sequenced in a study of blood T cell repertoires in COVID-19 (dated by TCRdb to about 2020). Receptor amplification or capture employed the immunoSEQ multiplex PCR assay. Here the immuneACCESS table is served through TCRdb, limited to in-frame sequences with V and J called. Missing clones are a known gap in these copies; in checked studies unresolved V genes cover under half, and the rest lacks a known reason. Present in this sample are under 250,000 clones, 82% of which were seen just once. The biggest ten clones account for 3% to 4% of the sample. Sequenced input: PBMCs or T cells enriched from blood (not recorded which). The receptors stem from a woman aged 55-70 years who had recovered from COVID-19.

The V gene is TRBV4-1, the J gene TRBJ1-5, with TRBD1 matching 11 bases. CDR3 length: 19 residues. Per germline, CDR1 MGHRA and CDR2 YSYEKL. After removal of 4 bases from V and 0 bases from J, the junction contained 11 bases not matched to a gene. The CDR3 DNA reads TGCGCCAGCAGCCTTACCGGACAGGGGGCTGGTTATAGCAATCAGCCCCAGCATTTT. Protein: CASSLTGQGAGYSNQPQHF.

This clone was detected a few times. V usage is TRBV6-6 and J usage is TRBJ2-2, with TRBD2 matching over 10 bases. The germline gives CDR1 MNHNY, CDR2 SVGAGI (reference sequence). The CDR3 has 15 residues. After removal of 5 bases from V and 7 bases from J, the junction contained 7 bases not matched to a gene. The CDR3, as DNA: TGTGCCAGCAGTATTAGCGGGGGGTCGTTCGGGGAGCTGTTTTTT. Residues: CASSISGGSFGELFF.

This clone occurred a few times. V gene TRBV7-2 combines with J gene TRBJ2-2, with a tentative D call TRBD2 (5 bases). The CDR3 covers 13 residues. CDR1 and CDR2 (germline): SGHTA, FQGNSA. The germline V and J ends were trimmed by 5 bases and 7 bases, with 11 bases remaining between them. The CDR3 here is CASSASGSGELFF. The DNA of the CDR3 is TGTGCCAGCAGCGCCTCGGGGAGCGGGGAGCTGTTTTTT.

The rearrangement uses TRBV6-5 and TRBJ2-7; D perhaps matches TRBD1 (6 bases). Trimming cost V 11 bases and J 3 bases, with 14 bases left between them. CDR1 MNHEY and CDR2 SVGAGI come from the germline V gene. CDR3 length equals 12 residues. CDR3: CAVNRDFYEQYF. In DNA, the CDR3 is TGTGCCGTCAACAGGGATTTCTACGAGCAGTACTTC.

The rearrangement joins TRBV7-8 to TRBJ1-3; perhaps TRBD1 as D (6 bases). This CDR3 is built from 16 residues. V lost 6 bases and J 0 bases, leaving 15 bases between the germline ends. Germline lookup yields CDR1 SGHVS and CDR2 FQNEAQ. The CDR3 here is CASSGMGHNSGNTIYF. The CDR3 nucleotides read TGTGCCAGCAGTGGCATGGGACACAACTCTGGAAACACCATATATTTT. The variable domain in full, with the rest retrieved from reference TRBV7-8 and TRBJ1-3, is GAGVSQSPRYKVAKRGQDVALRCDPISGHVSLFWYQQALGQGPEFLTYFQNEAQLDKSGLPSDRFFAERPEGSVSTLKIQRTQQEDSAVYLCASSGMGHNSGNTIYFGEGSWLTVV.

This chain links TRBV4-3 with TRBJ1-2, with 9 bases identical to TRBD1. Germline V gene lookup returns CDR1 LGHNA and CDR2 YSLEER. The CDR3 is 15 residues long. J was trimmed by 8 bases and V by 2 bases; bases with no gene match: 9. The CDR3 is CASSQIYRGRTGYTF. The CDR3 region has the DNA TGCGCCAGCAGCCAAATATACAGGGGGCGCACCGGCTACACCTTC.

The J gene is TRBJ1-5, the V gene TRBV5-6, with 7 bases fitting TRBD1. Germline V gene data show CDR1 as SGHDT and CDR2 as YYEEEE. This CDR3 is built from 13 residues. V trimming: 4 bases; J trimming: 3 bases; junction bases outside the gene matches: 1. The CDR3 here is CASSQGDNQPQHF. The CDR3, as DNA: TGTGCCAGCAGCCAGGGGGACAATCAGCCCCAGCATTTT.

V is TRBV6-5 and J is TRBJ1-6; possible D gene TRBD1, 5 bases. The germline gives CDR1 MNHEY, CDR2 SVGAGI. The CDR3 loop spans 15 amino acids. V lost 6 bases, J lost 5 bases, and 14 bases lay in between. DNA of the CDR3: TGTGCCAGCAGCAATCAGGGACTCGATAATTCACCCCTCCACTTT. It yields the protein CASSNQGLDNSPLHF.

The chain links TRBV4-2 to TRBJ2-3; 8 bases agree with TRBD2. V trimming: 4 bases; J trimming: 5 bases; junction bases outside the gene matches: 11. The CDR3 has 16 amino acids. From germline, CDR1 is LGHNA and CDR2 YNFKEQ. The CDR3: CASSLEITSGLDTQYF. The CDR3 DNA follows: TGTGCCAGCAGCCTCGAGATAACTAGCGGCTTAGATACGCAGTATTTT.

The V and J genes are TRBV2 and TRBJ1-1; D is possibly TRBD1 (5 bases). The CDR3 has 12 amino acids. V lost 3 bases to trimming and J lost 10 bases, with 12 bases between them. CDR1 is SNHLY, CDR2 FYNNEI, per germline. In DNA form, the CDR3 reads TGTGCCAGCAGTGACCGCGGGAGGGGAGCTTTCTTT. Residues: CASSDRGRGAFF.

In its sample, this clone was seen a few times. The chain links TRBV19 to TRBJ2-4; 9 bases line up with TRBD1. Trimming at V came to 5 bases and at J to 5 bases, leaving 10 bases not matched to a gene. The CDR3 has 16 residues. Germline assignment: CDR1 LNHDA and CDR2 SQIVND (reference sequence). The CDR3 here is CASSAAGTGLQNIQYF. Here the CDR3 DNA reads TGTGCCAGTAGTGCGGCCGGGACAGGGTTGCAAAACATTCAGTACTTC.

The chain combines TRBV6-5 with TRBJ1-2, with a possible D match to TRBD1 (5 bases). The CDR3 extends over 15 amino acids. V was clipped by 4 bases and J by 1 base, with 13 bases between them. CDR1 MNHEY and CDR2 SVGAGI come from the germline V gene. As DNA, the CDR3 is TGTGCCAGCAGTTCTATCCTTGACAGTAACTATGGCTACACCTTC. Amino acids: CASSSILDSNYGYTF.

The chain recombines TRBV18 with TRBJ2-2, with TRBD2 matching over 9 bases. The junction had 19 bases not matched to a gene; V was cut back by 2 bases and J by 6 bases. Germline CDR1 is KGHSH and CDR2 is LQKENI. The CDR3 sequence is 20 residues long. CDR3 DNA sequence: TGTGCCAGCTCACCATCGATGAGTAGCGGGAGATGGTTCTCCGCCGGGGAGCTGTTTTTT. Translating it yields CASSPSMSSGRWFSAGELFF. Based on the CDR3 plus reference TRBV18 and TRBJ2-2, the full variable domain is NAGVMQNPRHLVRRRGQEARLRCSPMKGHSHVYWYRQLPEEGLKFMVYLQKENIIDESGMPKERFSAEFPKEGPSILRIQQVVRGDSAAYFCASSPSMSSGRWFSAGELFFGEGSRLTVL.

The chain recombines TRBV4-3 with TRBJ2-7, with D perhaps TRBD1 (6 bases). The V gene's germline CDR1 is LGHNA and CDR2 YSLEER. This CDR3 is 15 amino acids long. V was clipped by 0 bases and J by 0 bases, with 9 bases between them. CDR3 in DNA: TGCGCCAGCAGCCAAGATACAGGGTACTCCTACGAGCAGTACTTC. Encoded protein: CASSQDTGYSYEQYF.

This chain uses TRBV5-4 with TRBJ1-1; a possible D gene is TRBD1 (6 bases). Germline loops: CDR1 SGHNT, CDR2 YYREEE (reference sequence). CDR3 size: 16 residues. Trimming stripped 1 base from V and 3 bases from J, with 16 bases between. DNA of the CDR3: TGTGCCAGCAGCTTGTTTTTTGGACAGCCGGACACTGAAGCTTTCTTT. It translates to CASSLFFGQPDTEAFF.

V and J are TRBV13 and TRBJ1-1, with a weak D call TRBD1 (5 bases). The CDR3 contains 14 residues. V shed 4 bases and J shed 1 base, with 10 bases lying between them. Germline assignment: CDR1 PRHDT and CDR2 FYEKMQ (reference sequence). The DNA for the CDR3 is TGTGCCAGCAGCTCCCGCGACAGGAACACTGAAGCTTTCTTT. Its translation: CASSSRDRNTEAFF.

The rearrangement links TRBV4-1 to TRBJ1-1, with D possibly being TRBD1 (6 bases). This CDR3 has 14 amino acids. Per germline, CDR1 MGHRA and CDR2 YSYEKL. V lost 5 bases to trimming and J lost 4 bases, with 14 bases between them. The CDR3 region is CASSRPGQSTEAFF. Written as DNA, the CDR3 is TGCGCCAGCAGCAGACCTGGACAGAGCACTGAAGCTTTCTTT.

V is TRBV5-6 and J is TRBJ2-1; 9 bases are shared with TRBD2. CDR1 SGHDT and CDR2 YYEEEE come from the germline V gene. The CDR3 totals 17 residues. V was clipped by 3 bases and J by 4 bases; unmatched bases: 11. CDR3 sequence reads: CASSSRWVAGEYNEQFF. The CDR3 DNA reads TGTGCCAGCAGCTCTCGCTGGGTAGCGGGAGAATACAATGAGCAGTTCTTC.

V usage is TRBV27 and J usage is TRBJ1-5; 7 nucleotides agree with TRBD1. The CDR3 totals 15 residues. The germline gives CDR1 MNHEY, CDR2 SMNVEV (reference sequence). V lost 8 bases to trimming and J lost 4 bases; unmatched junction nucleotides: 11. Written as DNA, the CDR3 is TGTGCCAGCGGGGTCAGGGGGTTACTAAATCAGCCCCAGCATTTT. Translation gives CASGVRGLLNQPQHF.

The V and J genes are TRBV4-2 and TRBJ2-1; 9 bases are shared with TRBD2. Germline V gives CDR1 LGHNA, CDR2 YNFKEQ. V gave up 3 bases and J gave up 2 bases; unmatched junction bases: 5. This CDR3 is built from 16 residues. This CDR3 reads CASSQAAGGTYNEQFF. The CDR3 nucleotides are TGTGCCAGCAGCCAGGCGGCGGGGGGGACCTACAATGAGCAGTTCTTC.

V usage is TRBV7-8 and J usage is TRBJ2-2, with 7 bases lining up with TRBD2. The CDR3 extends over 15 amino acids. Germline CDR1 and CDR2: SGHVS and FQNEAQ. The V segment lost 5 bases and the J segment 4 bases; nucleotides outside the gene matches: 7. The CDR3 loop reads CASSLMGGPTGELFF. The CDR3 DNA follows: TGTGCCAGCAGCCTAATGGGAGGGCCCACCGGGGAGCTGTTTTTT.

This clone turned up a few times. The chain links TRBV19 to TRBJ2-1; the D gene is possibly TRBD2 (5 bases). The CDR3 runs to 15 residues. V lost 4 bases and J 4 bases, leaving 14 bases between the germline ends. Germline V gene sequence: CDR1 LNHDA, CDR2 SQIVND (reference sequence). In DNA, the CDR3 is TGTGCCAGTAGTACGCAAGGACTGGCTTACAATGAGCAGTTCTTC. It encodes CASSTQGLAYNEQFF.

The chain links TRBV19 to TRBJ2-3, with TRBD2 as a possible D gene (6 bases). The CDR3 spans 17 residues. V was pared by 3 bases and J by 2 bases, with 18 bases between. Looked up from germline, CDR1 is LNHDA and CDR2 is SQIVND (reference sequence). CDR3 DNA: TGTGCCAGTAGTATTCTAGAGGGAGCGGGCCTCACAGATACGCAGTATTTT. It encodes CASSILEGAGLTDTQYF.